This TCR beta chain is from a study of cytomegalovirus exposure and HLA in healthy donors. In germline, CDR1 is SGHDN, CDR2 FVKESK. The length of the CDR3 is 13 residues. Of note for this clone: The junction shows a germline mismatch at one end, possibly a read error. Other DNA variants within this sample encode the same CDR3.

Primers: 60 Vbeta forward and 13 Jbeta reverse. Generated by immunoSEQ multiplex PCR, the TCRdb table keeps only in-frame clones and is missing some. This repertoire shows around 210,000 clones, around 79% found once; its top ten account for more than 0.35%. This clonotype was obtained from a male donor in good health and CMV-seropositive. The chain uses TRBV14 and TRBJ1-1; D is unclear. The sequenced sample consisted of PBMCs. CDR3 coding DNA: TGTGCCAGCAGTCAGGTGTTGAACACGGAAGCTTTCTTT. This sequence encodes CASSQVLNTEAFF.